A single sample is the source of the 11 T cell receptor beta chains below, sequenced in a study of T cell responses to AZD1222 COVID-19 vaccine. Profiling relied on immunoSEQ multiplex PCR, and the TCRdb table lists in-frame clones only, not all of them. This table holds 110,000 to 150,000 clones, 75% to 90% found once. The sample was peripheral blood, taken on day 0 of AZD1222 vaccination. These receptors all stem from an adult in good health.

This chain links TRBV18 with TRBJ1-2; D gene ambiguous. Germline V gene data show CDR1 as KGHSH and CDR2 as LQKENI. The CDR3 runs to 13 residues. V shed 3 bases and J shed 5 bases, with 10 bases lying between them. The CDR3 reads CASSPSPGYGYTF. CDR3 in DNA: TGTGCCAGCTCACCTTCTCCGGGGTATGGCTACACCTTC.

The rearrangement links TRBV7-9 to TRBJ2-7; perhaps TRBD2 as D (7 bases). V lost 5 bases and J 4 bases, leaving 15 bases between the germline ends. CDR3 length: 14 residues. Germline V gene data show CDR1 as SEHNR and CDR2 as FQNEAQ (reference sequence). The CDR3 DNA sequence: TGTGCCAGCAGCCAACGGGGGGCGGGGTACGAGCAGTACTTC. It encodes CASSQRGAGYEQYF.

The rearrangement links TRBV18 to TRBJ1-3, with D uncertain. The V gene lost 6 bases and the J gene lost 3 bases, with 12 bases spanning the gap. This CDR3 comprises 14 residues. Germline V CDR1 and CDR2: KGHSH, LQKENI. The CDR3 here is CASSPDGLGNTIYF. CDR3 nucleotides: TGTGCCAGCTCCCCTGACGGACTTGGAAACACCATATATTTT.

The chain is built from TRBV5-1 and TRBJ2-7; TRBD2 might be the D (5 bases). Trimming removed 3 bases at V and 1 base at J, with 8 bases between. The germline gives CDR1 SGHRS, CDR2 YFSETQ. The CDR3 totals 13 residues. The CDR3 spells CASSSGTSYEQYF. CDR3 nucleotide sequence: TGCGCCAGCAGCTCGGGAACTTCCTACGAGCAGTACTTC.

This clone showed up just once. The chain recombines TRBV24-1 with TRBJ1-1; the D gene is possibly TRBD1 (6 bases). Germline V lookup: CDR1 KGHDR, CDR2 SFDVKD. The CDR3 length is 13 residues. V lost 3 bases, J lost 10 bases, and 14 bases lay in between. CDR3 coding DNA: TGTGCCACCAGTGATGGAGGGGGGGTTAGAGCTTTCTTT. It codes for CATSDGGGVRAFF.

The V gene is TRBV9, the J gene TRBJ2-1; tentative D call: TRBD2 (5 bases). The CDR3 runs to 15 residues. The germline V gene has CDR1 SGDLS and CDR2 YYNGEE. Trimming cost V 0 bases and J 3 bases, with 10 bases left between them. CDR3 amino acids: CASSVDGESYNEQFF. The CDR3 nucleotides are TGTGCCAGCAGCGTAGATGGGGAGAGCTACAATGAGCAGTTCTTC.

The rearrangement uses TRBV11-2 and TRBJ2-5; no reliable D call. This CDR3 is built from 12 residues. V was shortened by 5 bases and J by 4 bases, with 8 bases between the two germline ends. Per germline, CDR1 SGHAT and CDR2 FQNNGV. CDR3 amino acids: CASSPSGETQYF. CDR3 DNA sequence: TGTGCCAGCAGCCCCTCCGGAGAGACCCAGTACTTC.

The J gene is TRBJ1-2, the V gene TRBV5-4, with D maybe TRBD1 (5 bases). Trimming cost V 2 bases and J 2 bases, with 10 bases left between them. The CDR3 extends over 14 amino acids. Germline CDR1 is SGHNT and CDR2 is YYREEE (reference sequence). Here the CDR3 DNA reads TGTGCCAGCAGCTTCGGGGGACTAAACTATGGCTACACCTTC. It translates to CASSFGGLNYGYTF. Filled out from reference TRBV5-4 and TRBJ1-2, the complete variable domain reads ETGVTQSPTHLIKTRGQQVTLRCSSQSGHNTVSWYQQALGQGPQFIFQYYREEENGRGNFPPRFSGLQFPNYSSELNVNALELDDSALYLCASSFGGLNYGYTFGSGTRLTVV.

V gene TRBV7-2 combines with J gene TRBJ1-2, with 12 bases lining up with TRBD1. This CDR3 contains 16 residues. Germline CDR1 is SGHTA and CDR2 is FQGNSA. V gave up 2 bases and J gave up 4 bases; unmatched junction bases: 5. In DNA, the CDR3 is TGTGCCAGCAGCTTATCCGGGACAGGGGGCCCCTATGGCTACACCTTC. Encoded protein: CASSLSGTGGPYGYTF. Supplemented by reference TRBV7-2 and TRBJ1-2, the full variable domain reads GAGVSQSPSNKVTEKGKDVELRCDPISGHTALYWYRQSLGQGLEFLIYFQGNSAPDKSGLPSDRFSAERTGGSVSTLTIQRTQQEDSAVYLCASSLSGTGGPYGYTFGSGTRLTVV.

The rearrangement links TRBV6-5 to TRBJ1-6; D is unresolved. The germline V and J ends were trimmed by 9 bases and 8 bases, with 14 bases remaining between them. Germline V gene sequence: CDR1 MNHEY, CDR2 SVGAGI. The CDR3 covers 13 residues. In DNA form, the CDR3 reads TGTGCCAGGAAGGCCTCACGGGATTCACCCCTCCACTTT. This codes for CARKASRDSPLHF.

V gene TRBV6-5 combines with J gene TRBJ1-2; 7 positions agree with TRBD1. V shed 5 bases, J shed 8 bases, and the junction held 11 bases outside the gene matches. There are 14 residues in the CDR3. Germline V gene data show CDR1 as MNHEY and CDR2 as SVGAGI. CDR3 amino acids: CASSPNTGAKGYTF. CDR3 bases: TGTGCCAGCAGTCCCAACACAGGGGCGAAGGGCTACACCTTC.